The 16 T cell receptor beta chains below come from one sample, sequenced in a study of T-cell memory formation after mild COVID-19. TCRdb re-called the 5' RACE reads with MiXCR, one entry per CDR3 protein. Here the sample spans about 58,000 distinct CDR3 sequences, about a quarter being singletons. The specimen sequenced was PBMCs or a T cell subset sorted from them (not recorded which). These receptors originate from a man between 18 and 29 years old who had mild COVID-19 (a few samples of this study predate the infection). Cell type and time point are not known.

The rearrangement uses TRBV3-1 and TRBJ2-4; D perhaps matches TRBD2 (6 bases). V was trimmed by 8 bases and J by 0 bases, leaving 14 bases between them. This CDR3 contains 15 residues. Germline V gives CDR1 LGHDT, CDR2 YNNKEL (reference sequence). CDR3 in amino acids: CASAPGVLAKNIQYF. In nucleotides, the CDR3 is TGTGCCAGCGCCCCGGGGGTCTTAGCCAAAAACATTCAGTACTTC.

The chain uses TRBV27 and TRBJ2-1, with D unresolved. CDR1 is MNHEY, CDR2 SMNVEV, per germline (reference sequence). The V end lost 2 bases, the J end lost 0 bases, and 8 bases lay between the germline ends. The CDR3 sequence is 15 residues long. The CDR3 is CASSLGHLSYNEQFF. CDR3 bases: TGTGCCAGCAGTTTAGGGCATCTCTCCTACAATGAGCAGTTCTTC.

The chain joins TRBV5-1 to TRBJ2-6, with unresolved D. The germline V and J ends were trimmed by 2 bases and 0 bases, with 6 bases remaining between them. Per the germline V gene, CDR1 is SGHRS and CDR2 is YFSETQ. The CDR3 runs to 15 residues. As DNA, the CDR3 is TGCGCCAGCAGCTTCGAGAGCTCTGGGGCCAACGTCCTGACTTTC. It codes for CASSFESSGANVLTF.

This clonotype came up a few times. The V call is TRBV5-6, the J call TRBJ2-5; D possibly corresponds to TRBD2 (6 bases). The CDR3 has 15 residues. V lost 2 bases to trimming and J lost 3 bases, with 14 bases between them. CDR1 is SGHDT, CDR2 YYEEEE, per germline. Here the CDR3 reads CASSLEKRGKETQYF. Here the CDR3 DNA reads TGTGCCAGCAGCTTAGAGAAGCGCGGGAAAGAGACCCAGTACTTC.

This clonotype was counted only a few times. This CDR3 reads CASSLFGTDTQYF. CDR3 coding DNA: TGTGCCAGCAGTTTATTTGGCACAGATACGCAGTATTTT. This chain uses TRBV27 with TRBJ2-3; D unresolved. Germline V gives CDR1 MNHEY, CDR2 SMNVEV (reference sequence). The CDR3 sequence is 13 residues long. V was trimmed by 1 base and J by 1 base, leaving 3 bases between them.

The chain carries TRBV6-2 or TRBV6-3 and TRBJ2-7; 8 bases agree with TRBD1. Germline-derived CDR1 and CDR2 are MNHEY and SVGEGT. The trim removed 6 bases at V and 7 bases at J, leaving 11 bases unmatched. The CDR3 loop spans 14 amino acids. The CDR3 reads CASSQLRGQWEQYV. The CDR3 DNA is TGTGCCAGCAGCCAACTCAGGGGGCAGTGGGAGCAGTACGTC.

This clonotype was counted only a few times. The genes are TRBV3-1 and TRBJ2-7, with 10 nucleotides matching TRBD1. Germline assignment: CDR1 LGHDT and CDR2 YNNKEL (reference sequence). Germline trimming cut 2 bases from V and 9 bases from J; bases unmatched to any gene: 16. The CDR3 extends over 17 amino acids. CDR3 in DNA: TGTGCCAGCAGCCAATTCGGCCGGGACAGGGGAACTATCGGGCAGTACGTC. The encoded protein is CASSQFGRDRGTIGQYV.

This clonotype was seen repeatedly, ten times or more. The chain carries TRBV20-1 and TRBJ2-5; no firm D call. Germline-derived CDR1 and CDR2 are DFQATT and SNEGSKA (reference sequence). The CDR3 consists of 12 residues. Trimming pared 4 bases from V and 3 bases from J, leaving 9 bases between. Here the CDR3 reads CSATWVEETQYF. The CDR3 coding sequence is TGCAGTGCTACGTGGGTTGAAGAGACCCAGTACTTC.

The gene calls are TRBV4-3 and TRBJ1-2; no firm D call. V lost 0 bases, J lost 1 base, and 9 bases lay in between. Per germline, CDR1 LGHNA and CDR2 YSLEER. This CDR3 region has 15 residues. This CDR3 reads CASSQDLGNNYGYTF. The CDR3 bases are TGCGCCAGCAGCCAAGATTTAGGGAATAACTATGGCTACACCTTC.

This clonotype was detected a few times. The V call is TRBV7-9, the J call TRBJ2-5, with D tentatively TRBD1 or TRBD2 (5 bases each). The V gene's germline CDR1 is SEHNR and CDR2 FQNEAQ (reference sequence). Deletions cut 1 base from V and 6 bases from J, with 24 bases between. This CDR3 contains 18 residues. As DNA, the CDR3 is TGTGCCAGCAGCTTAGTCGGTGGAGGCGAGGGGATCGCGAAGACCCAGTACTTC. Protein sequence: CASSLVGGGEGIAKTQYF.

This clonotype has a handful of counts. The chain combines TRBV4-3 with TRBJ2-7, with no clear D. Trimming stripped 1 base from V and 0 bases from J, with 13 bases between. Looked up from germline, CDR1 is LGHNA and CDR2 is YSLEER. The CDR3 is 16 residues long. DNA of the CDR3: TGCGCCAGCAGCCAAGGTCGCGGCCGAAGCTCCTACGAGCAGTACTTC. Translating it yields CASSQGRGRSSYEQYF.

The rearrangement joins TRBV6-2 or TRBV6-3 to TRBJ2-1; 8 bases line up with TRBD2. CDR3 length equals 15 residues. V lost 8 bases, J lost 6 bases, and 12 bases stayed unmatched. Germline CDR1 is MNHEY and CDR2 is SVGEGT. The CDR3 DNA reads TGTGCCAGCCAGGAAGACGGGGGGGCCGTCAATGAGCAGTTCTTC. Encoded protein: CASQEDGGAVNEQFF.

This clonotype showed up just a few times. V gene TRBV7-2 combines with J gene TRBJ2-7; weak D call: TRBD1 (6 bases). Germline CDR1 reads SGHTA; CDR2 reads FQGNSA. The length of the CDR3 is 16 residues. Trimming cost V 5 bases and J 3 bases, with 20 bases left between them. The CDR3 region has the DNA TGTGCCAGCAGCATCCCGACCTCGAGGGGGTACTACGAGCAGTACTTC. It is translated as CASSIPTSRGYYEQYF.

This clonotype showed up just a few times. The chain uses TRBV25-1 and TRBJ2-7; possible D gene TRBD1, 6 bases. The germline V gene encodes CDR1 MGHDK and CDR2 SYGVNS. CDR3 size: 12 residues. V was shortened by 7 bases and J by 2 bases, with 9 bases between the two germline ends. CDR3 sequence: CASMGQTYEQYV. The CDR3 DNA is TGTGCCAGCATGGGACAAACCTACGAGCAGTACGTC.

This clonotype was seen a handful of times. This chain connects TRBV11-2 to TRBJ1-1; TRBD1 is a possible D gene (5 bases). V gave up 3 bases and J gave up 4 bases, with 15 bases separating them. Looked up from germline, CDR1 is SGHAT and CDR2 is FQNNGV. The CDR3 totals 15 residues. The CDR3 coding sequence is TGTGCCAGCAGCTTTCCTTTACGGGGGACCACTGAAGCTTTCTTT. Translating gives CASSFPLRGTTEAFF.

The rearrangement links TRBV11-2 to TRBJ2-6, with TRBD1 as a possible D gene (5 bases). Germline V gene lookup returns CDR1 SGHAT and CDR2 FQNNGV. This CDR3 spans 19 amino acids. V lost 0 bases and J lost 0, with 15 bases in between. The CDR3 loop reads CASSLDFWGGSSGANVLTF. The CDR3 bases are TGTGCCAGCAGCTTAGATTTCTGGGGCGGATCCTCTGGGGCCAACGTCCTGACTTTC.